The entry that follows covers one TCR beta chain sequence. The data derive from a study of blood T cell repertoires in COVID-19. Overall study context: COVID-19 samples from acute and convalescent phases originated in the United States, Italy and Spain. T cells, B-cell-depleted T cells, or PBMCs supplied cDNA or gDNA.

Authors' processing steps: Quantification of nucleated cells was approximated via reference gene primer amplification. Sequenced by immunoSEQ multiplex PCR; TCRdb stores in-frame clones only, minus some. V and J calls and clone size come straight from that table; D and trimming were deduced from the DNA. The sample holds under 200,000 clones, 70% to 90% seen once. Trimming cost V 5 bases and J 5 bases, with 12 bases left between them. CDR3 size: 14 residues. The germline V gene encodes CDR1 KGHSH and CDR2 LQKENI. The material sequenced was peripheral blood. The V gene is TRBV18, the J gene TRBJ1-4; maybe TRBD1 (6 bases). This clonotype was obtained from a man between 40 and 49 years old with active or convalescent COVID-19. The CDR3 DNA is TGTGCCAGCTCAGAAGGACAGCGGAATGAAAAACTGTTTTTT. It encodes CASSEGQRNEKLFF. Drawing the rest from reference TRBV18 and TRBJ1-4, the complete variable domain is NAGVMQNPRHLVRRRGQEARLRCSPMKGHSHVYWYRQLPEEGLKFMVYLQKENIIDESGMPKERFSAEFPKEGPSILRIQQVVRGDSAAYFCASSEGQRNEKLFFGSGTQLSVL.